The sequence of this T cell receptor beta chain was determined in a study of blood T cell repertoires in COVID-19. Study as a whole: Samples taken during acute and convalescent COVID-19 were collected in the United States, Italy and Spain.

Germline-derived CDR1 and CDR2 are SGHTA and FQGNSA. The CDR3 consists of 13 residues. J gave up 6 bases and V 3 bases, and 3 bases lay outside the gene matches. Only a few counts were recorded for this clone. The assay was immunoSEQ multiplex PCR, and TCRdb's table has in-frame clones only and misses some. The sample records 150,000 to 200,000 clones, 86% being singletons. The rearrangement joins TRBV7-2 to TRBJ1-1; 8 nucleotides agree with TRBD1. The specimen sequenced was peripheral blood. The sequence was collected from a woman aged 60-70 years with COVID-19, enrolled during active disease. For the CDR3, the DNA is TGTGCCAGCAGCTTTGGACAGGGCGCTGAAGCTTTCTTT. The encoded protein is CASSFGQGAEAFF.